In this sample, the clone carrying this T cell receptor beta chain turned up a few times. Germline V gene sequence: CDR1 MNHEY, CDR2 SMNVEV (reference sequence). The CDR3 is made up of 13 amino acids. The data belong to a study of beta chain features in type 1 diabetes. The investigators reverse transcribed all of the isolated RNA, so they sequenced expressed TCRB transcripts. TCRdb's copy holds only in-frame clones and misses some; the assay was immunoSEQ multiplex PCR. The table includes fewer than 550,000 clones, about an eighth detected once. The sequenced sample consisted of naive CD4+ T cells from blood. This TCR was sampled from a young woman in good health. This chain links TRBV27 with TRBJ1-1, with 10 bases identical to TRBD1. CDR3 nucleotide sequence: TGTGCGACGCGGGACAGGGGGAACACTGAAGCTTTCTTT. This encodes CATRDRGNTEAFF.